This TCR beta chain was sequenced during a study of shared T cell receptors in the human thymus. Some clones are missing from TCRdb's copy, which holds only in-frame ones; the method was immunoSEQ multiplex PCR. The sample yields fewer than 700,000 clones, around 87% seen once. V lost 2 bases, J lost 4 bases, and 3 bases stayed unmatched. Germline lookup yields CDR1 LGHNA and CDR2 YSLEER. The CDR3 extends over 14 amino acids. In addition, the sample was reused for a study of human thymus T cells. From that report: Thymic material originated from resections removed in the course of corrective heart surgery. Seemingly biased V and J gene usage marked thymic and blood repertoires.

The source material was thymocytes. The sequence was collected from a boy under two years old with a congenital heart defect. The chain is built from TRBV4-3 and TRBJ2-3; TRBD2 matches 7 bases. As DNA, the CDR3 is TGCGCCAGCAGCCAAACTAGCGTCCCAGATACGCAGTATTTT. It encodes CASSQTSVPDTQYF.